This T cell receptor (beta chain) was identified in a study of T cells in Graves' hyperthyroidism and ophthalmopathy. Study in general: Peripheral blood was obtained at initial diagnosis, preceding any treatment.

This clonotype was counted many times. This CDR3 contains 15 residues. From germline, CDR1 is MNHNS and CDR2 SASEGT. The trim removed 7 bases at V and 3 bases at J, leaving 8 bases unmatched. Amplification targeted TCR beta CDR3 regions from RNA transcripts. The HTBI set primed first-round TCR CDR3 RT-PCR. A single record per CDR3 protein comes from TCRdb applying MiXCR to the multiplex PCR reads. Of roughly 500,000 distinct CDR3 sequences listed, approximately 14% are singletons. The sequence was obtained from a woman between 25 and 40 years old with Graves' hyperthyroidism that later progressed to Graves' ophthalmopathy. Input material: blood. The chain joins TRBV6-1 to TRBJ1-2; TRBD1 matches at 10 bases. The CDR3 loop reads CASIPGQGPYYGYTF. DNA for the CDR3: TGTGCCAGCATACCGGGACAGGGGCCCTACTATGGCTACACCTTC.